This T cell receptor beta chain was identified in a study of CD8+CD57+ T cells in acquired aplastic anemia. On the study more broadly: The study obtained an average of 3.2 ug of DNA from sorted CD4+ and CD8+ cells.

The CDR3 is 15 residues long. The V segment lost 4 bases and the J segment 4 bases; nucleotides outside the gene matches: 3. CDR1 and CDR2 (germline): SNHLY, FYNNEI. Genomic DNA templated the TCR beta VDJ and CDR3 profiling. MiXCR, run by TCRdb on the reads, gives a single entry per CDR3 protein. Of about 170,000 distinct CDR3 sequences in the sample, about 60% were seen once. V is TRBV2 and J is TRBJ2-1; 11 bases fit TRBD2. The TCR comes from a human donor in good health. Sequencing was performed on sorted CD4+, CD8+, or CD8+CD57+ T cells (not recorded which) from PBMCs. CDR3 coding DNA: TGTGCCAGCAGTGGGGGACTAGCGGATTACAATGAGCAGTTCTTC. Its translation is CASSGGLADYNEQFF.